The 30 T cell receptor beta chains below were found in one sample sequenced in a study of TIL therapy for anti-PD-1-resistant metastatic lung cancer. Indicated time point: pre-treatment sample, taken before nivolumab and TIL therapy. Sequencing used immunoSEQ v3. The method was immunoSEQ multiplex PCR; TCRdb's version includes in-frame clones alone and lacks a portion of them. Counted here are tens of thousands of clones, around 79% occurring once; the ten biggest clones make up over 5.5%. The sequencing used blood, collected at baseline. The source is a person aged 25-79 years with non-small cell lung cancer.

The chain is built from TRBV5-1 and TRBJ2-3, with 7 bases aligning to TRBD1. Unmatched junction bases numbered 12, after V lost 4 bases and J lost 1 base. The CDR3 is 17 amino acids. Germline CDR1 SGHRS, CDR2 YFSETQ. CDR3 residues: CASSRDRVVGGTDTQYF. The CDR3 nucleotides read TGCGCCAGCAGCCGAGACAGGGTGGTCGGCGGCACAGATACGCAGTATTTT.

The gene calls are TRBV7-4 and TRBJ2-1; D gene unclear. This CDR3 contains 16 residues. The germline V gene encodes CDR1 SGHVT and CDR2 SQSDAQ. The ends were cut back, 1 base at V and 2 bases at J, with 12 bases in the middle. CDR3 in DNA: TGTGCCAGCAGCTTAGGAGGTATATCTACCTACAATGAGCAGTTCTTC. Its protein is CASSLGGISTYNEQFF. The full variable domain, completed using reference TRBV7-4 and TRBJ2-1, is GAGVSQSPRYKVAKRGRDVALRCDSISGHVTLYWYRQTLGQGSEVLTYSQSDAQRDKSGRPSGRFSAERPERSVSTLKIQRTEQGDSAVYLCASSLGGISTYNEQFFGPGTRLTVL.

This clone is judged large (0.1 to 1%). The chain uses TRBV7-9 and TRBJ2-1; 8 bases are shared with TRBD2. Per germline, CDR1 SEHNR and CDR2 FQNEAQ (reference sequence). The CDR3 runs 18 residues. Losses at the gene ends were 1 base for V and 4 bases for J; bases not matched to a gene: 12. The CDR3 DNA follows: TGTGCCAGCAGCTTAGGGATAGCGGGACCGGCTAATTACAATGAGCAGTTCTTC. It specifies CASSLGIAGPANYNEQFF.

This chain connects TRBV28 to TRBJ2-7; 12 bases map to TRBD1. Germline CDR1 and CDR2: MDHEN and SYDVKM. Trimming at V came to 4 bases and at J to 3 bases, leaving 10 bases not matched to a gene. The CDR3 is 17 residues long. The CDR3, as DNA: TGTGCCAGCAGTTCCGCGGCGGGGACAGGGGGCTTCTACGAGCAGTACTTC. It translates to CASSSAAGTGGFYEQYF.

This chain joins TRBV9 and TRBJ2-2; D ambiguous. The V gene's germline CDR1 is SGDLS and CDR2 YYNGEE. Between the trimmed V and J ends, which lost 3 bases and 2 bases, there was a span of 5 bases. This CDR3 contains 13 residues. CDR3 residues: CASSAPNTGELFF. Written as DNA, the CDR3 is TGTGCCAGCAGCGCCCCCAACACCGGGGAGCTGTTTTTT.

J is TRBJ1-5 and V is TRBV5-6; no reliable D call. CDR3 length: 15 amino acids. Trimming pared 4 bases from V and 3 bases from J, leaving 14 bases between. The germline CDR1 and CDR2 sequences are SGHDT and YYEEEE. The CDR3 sequence: CASSPGYGINQPQHF. The DNA of the CDR3 is TGTGCCAGCAGCCCGGGCTATGGGATCAATCAGCCCCAGCATTTT.

The chain joins TRBV7-9 to TRBJ2-5; 11 nucleotides line up with TRBD2. The CDR3 runs to 17 residues. In germline, CDR1 is SEHNR, CDR2 FQNEAQ (reference sequence). The V gene end was trimmed by 7 bases and the J gene end by 3 bases; junction bases not matched to a gene: 13. In DNA form, the CDR3 reads TGTGCCAGCAACGATGGCGCTAGCGGGGGGATTGAAGAGACCCAGTACTTC. It yields the protein CASNDGASGGIEETQYF.

V gene TRBV5-1 combines with J gene TRBJ2-1; TRBD2 matches at 9 bases. CDR3 size: 14 residues. Germline V CDR1 and CDR2: SGHRS, YFSETQ. With 4 bases clipped from V and 10 bases from J, the junction kept 9 bases outside the gene matches. DNA of the CDR3: TGCGCCAGCAGCCCCCTGACTAGCGGCCCAGAGCAGTTCTTC. Its translation: CASSPLTSGPEQFF. Using reference TRBV5-1 and TRBJ2-1 for the parts outside the CDR3, the full variable domain is KAGVTQTPRYLIKTRGQQVTLSCSPISGHRSVSWYQQTPGQGLQFLFEYFSETQRNKGNFPGRFSGRQFSNSRSEMNVSTLELGDSALYLCASSPLTSGPEQFFGPGTRLTVL.

The chain has TRBV6-5 and TRBJ1-2, with unresolved D. Trimming cost V 4 bases and J 0 bases, with 15 bases left between them. This CDR3 is built from 16 residues. CDR1 is MNHEY, CDR2 SVGAGI, per germline. This chain's CDR3 is CASSSDHRVANYGYTF. Here the CDR3 DNA reads TGTGCCAGCAGTTCCGATCATAGGGTAGCTAACTATGGCTACACCTTC.

V and J are TRBV5-1 and TRBJ1-4; the D gene is possibly TRBD1 (5 bases). Germline V CDR1 and CDR2: SGHRS, YFSETQ. The V gene lost 0 bases and the J gene lost 8 bases, with 11 bases spanning the gap. The CDR3 consists of 14 residues. CDR3 region: CASSLEGVREKLFF. CDR3 in DNA: TGCGCCAGCAGCTTGGAAGGGGTCCGCGAAAAACTGTTTTTT.

A few counts support this clone. The chain carries TRBV4-2 and TRBJ2-7; D possibly corresponds to TRBD2 (6 bases). The CDR3 contains 15 residues. Germline-derived CDR1 and CDR2 are LGHNA and YNFKEQ. V was cut by 2 bases and J by 5 bases, with 16 bases left in between. CDR3 residues: CASSQPGTYANEQYF. CDR3 in DNA: TGTGCCAGCAGCCAACCCGGGACTTACGCCAACGAGCAGTACTTC.

This clone has just a few counts. This sequence joins TRBV19 and TRBJ2-3; D might be TRBD1 or TRBD2, each matching 6 bases. The V end lost 3 bases, the J end lost 5 bases, and 12 bases lay between the germline ends. This CDR3 has 14 residues. Germline V CDR1 and CDR2: LNHDA, SQIVND (reference sequence). CDR3 in DNA: TGTGCCAGTAGTATTAGGGGGGCTGGAGATACGCAGTATTTT. It is translated as CASSIRGAGDTQYF.

This clone appeared a few times. J is TRBJ1-1 and V is TRBV4-2; maybe TRBD1 (5 bases). The CDR3 extends over 14 amino acids. From germline, CDR1 is LGHNA and CDR2 YNFKEQ. V lost 4 bases and J 0 bases, leaving 9 bases between the germline ends. CDR3 nucleotide sequence: TGTGCCAGCAGCCCATTGGACATGAACACTGAAGCTTTCTTT. Amino acids: CASSPLDMNTEAFF.

The V call is TRBV5-6, the J call TRBJ1-6, with D uncertain. Trimming removed 5 bases from V and 10 bases from J, with 16 bases in between. The CDR3 spans 14 residues. Germline V gene lookup returns CDR1 SGHDT and CDR2 YYEEEE. Here the CDR3 reads CASSYDMRASPLHF. For the CDR3, the DNA is TGTGCCAGCAGTTACGATATGAGGGCCTCACCCCTCCACTTT.

The rearrangement joins TRBV2 to TRBJ1-5, with 8 nucleotides matching TRBD1. CDR1 and CDR2 (germline): SNHLY, FYNNEI. The CDR3 is 15 amino acids. V gave up 8 bases and J gave up 6 bases; unmatched junction bases: 12. CDR3 coding DNA: TGTGCCAGCGCCGGGGGGACAGGCTACGGTCAGCCCCAGCATTTT. It yields the protein CASAGGTGYGQPQHF.

V gene TRBV11-2 combines with J gene TRBJ2-5; D perhaps matches TRBD2 (6 bases). V was pared by 7 bases and J by 5 bases, with 17 bases between. CDR1 SGHAT and CDR2 FQNNGV come from the germline V gene. This CDR3 region has 14 residues. The DNA of the CDR3 is TGTGCCAGCAAGTTTGGAGGGGCTTGGGAGACCCAGTACTTC. Translated: CASKFGGAWETQYF.

This sequence joins TRBV6-5 and TRBJ2-7, with D maybe TRBD2 (6 bases). The CDR3 runs 13 residues. Germline CDR1 reads MNHEY; CDR2 reads SVGAGI. Trimming left V 5 bases short and J 6 bases short, with 14 bases between. The CDR3 reads CASSPGGNLEQYF. CDR3 in DNA: TGTGCCAGCAGTCCTGGGGGGAATCTCGAGCAGTACTTC.

The rearrangement links TRBV10-1 to TRBJ2-3, with D unclear. This CDR3 region has 13 residues. Germline CDR1 WNHNN, CDR2 SYGVQD (reference sequence). The V gene lost 0 bases and the J gene lost 5 bases, with 6 bases spanning the gap. The CDR3 protein is CASSESRKDTQYF. CDR3 sequence (DNA): TGCGCCAGCAGTGAGTCCAGGAAAGATACGCAGTATTTT.

This sequence joins TRBV5-4 and TRBJ2-7; D tentatively fits TRBD1 or TRBD2 (5 bases each). Germline values: CDR1 SGHNT, CDR2 YYREEE (reference sequence). The CDR3 loop spans 18 amino acids. The V end was cut by 3 bases, the J end by 2 bases, with 24 bases between. DNA for the CDR3: TGTGCCAGCAGCTCTCCCGGACTGACAGACAGTTCACCCTACGAGCAGTACTTC. Amino acid sequence: CASSSPGLTDSSPYEQYF.

This clone was observed a few times. The chain carries TRBV27 and TRBJ2-3; 8 bases align to TRBD1. CDR1 is MNHEY, CDR2 SMNVEV, per germline (reference sequence). This CDR3 comprises 14 residues. Trimming cost V 3 bases and J 9 bases; bases outside gene matches: 8. The chain's CDR3 is CASSFSPDRATQYF. CDR3 sequence (DNA): TGTGCCAGCAGTTTCAGCCCGGACAGGGCAACGCAGTATTTT.

A few counts support this clone. V gene TRBV5-4 combines with J gene TRBJ2-5; 10 bases align to TRBD1. The germline V gene has CDR1 SGHNT and CDR2 YYREEE (reference sequence). After removal of 4 bases from V and 7 bases from J, the junction contained 13 bases not matched to a gene. CDR3 length: 16 residues. The CDR3 coding sequence is TGTGCCAGCAGCGAACCGGGACAGGGGTCAGGAGCGACCCAGTACTTC. Its protein product is CASSEPGQGSGATQYF.

This rearrangement joins TRBV21-1 to TRBJ2-2; TRBD2 is the table's D call and was not checked against the DNA. TRBV21-1 is an annotated pseudogene. The CDR3 spans 17 residues. DNA of the CDR3: TGTGCCAGCAGATTCAATCGGGAGGGTGGGGACACCGGGGAGCTGTTTTTT. This translates into CASRFNREGGDTGELFF.

This clone was recorded a few times. The chain recombines TRBV7-9 with TRBJ1-5; D is unclear. Trimming pared 4 bases from V and 4 bases from J, leaving 8 bases between. The CDR3 is 13 amino acids. CDR1 SEHNR and CDR2 FQNEAQ come from the germline V gene (reference sequence). CDR3 protein: CASSSDRNQPQHF. Here the CDR3 DNA reads TGTGCCAGCAGCTCGGACCGTAATCAGCCCCAGCATTTT.

The chain links TRBV10-3 to TRBJ2-7; 7 bases map to TRBD2. This CDR3 has 14 residues. The V segment lost 0 bases and the J segment 3 bases; nucleotides outside the gene matches: 2. Germline CDR1 ENHRY, CDR2 SYGVKD. The CDR3: CAISESGGGYEQYF. The CDR3 region has the DNA TGTGCCATCAGTGAGTCGGGGGGGGGCTACGAGCAGTACTTC.

CDR3 in amino acids: CASSRTGPGELFF. For the CDR3, the DNA is TGTGCCAGCAGCCGGACAGGGCCCGGGGAGCTGTTTTTT. This chain connects TRBV7-2 to TRBJ2-2, with 8 bases that match TRBD1. Germline V gene lookup returns CDR1 SGHTA and CDR2 FQGNSA. There are 13 residues in the CDR3. Trimming took 5 bases from V and 6 from J; bases not matched to a gene: 2.

The genes are TRBV7-3 and TRBJ1-1; D remains ambiguous. Looked up from germline, CDR1 is SGHTA and CDR2 is FQGTGA. There are 13 residues in the CDR3. Trimming stripped 6 bases from V and 1 base from J, with 9 bases between. CDR3 nucleotides: TGTGCCAGCAGTTCGGGCCCGAACACTGAAGCTTTCTTT. Translating gives CASSSGPNTEAFF.

This clone was recorded a few times. The V call is TRBV27, the J call TRBJ1-1; 7 bases agree with TRBD1. CDR3 length equals 14 residues. V shed 6 bases and J 1 base; nucleotides not matched to a gene: 5. Germline loops: CDR1 MNHEY, CDR2 SMNVEV (reference sequence). CDR3 nucleotides: TGTGCCAGCAGCAGGCAGGGGGGGAACACTGAAGCTTTCTTT. It translates to CASSRQGGNTEAFF.

The chain has TRBV6-6 and TRBJ1-2; 8 nucleotides agree with TRBD1. Germline trimming cut 7 bases from V and 0 bases from J; bases unmatched to any gene: 10. The CDR3 runs to 16 residues. Germline CDR1 MNHNY, CDR2 SVGAGI (reference sequence). In nucleotides, the CDR3 is TGTGCCAGCAACCAGTATCCGGGACAGGCTAACTATGGCTACACCTTC. Amino acid sequence: CASNQYPGQANYGYTF.

The CDR3 region has the DNA TGCGCCAGCAGCCCCGGGACGGAGGGGCAGCCCCAGCATTTT. Protein product: CASSPGTEGQPQHF. The chain joins TRBV5-1 to TRBJ1-5; D is perhaps TRBD1 (5 bases). CDR1 is SGHRS and CDR2 is YFSETQ in the germline V gene. V lost 4 bases and J lost 7, with 15 bases in between. This CDR3 is built from 14 residues. Full variable domain (outside the CDR3, taken from reference TRBV5-1 and TRBJ1-5): KAGVTQTPRYLIKTRGQQVTLSCSPISGHRSVSWYQQTPGQGLQFLFEYFSETQRNKGNFPGRFSGRQFSNSRSEMNVSTLELGDSALYLCASSPGTEGQPQHFGDGTRLSIL.

This sequence joins TRBV5-1 and TRBJ2-3; 11 bases agree with TRBD2. The junction had 6 bases not matched to a gene; V was cut back by 3 bases and J by 3 bases. The CDR3 has 16 amino acids. Germline loops: CDR1 SGHRS, CDR2 YFSETQ. In DNA, the CDR3 is TGCGCCAGCAGCTCCTCTAGCGGGGGGAGGACAGATACGCAGTATTTT. It is translated as CASSSSSGGRTDTQYF.